Listed here are 26 T cell receptor beta chains from one sample, sequenced in a study of beta chain features in type 1 diabetes. Sequencing targeted expressed TCRB transcripts, as all isolated RNA had been reverse transcribed. Assay: immunoSEQ multiplex PCR; the TCRdb copy retains only in-frame clones and omits some. In the table there are about 150,000 clones, about 51% of which are singletons. The sample consisted of Tregs from blood. These receptors came from a man between 18 and 35 years old in good health.

The chain joins TRBV29-1 to TRBJ2-7; 9 positions match TRBD1. V gave up 4 bases and J gave up 1 base; unmatched junction bases: 2. The CDR3 has 13 amino acids. The germline CDR1 and CDR2 sequences are SQVTM and ANQGSEA. CDR3 nucleotides: TGCAGCGTTGCGGGACAGGGATCCTACGAGCAGTACTTC. It yields the protein CSVAGQGSYEQYF.

A single count supports this clone. The rearrangement uses TRBV28 and TRBJ2-7; 8 nucleotides line up with TRBD1. Germline assignment: CDR1 MDHEN and CDR2 SYDVKM. The CDR3 loop spans 14 amino acids. V trimming: 5 bases; J trimming: 8 bases; junction bases outside the gene matches: 11. The CDR3 coding sequence is TGTGCCAGCAGTCGAGGGGACAGGCCGTCGCAGCAGTACTTC. Translation: CASSRGDRPSQQYF.

The J gene is TRBJ2-7, the V gene TRBV28; 10 bases fit TRBD2. This CDR3 region has 15 residues. Losses at the gene ends were 6 bases for V and 0 bases for J; bases not matched to a gene: 5. Germline values: CDR1 MDHEN, CDR2 SYDVKM. In DNA, the CDR3 is TGTGCCAGCAGCGTAGCGGGGGGTAACTCCTACGAGCAGTACTTC. Amino acids: CASSVAGGNSYEQYF. Variable domain in full (rest from reference TRBV28 and TRBJ2-7): DVKVTQSSRYLVKRTGEKVFLECVQDMDHENMFWYRQDPGLGLRLIYFSYDVKMKEKGDIPEGYSVSREKKERFSLILESASTNQTSMYLCASSVAGGNSYEQYFGPGTRLTVT.

The chain has TRBV15 and TRBJ1-2, with D possibly being TRBD1 (6 bases). V was shortened by 3 bases and J by 2 bases, with 7 bases between the two germline ends. Germline values: CDR1 LNHNV, CDR2 YYDKDF (reference sequence). CDR3 length: 13 residues. The CDR3 DNA reads TGTGCCACCAGCAGGGGACAAAACTATGGCTACACCTTC. It is translated as CATSRGQNYGYTF.

In its sample, this clone was seen a few times. The gene calls are TRBV19 and TRBJ1-4; the D is unclear. Germline assignment: CDR1 LNHDA and CDR2 SQIVND (reference sequence). CDR3 length equals 15 residues. V lost 3 bases and J lost 3, with 11 bases in between. The CDR3 DNA is TGTGCCAGTAGTATTCGCGGGGTTTCTAATGAAAAACTGTTTTTT. Its protein is CASSIRGVSNEKLFF.

This clone was observed a handful of times. The rearrangement links TRBV6-6 to TRBJ2-4, with 7 bases that match TRBD2. The CDR3 spans 15 residues. Unmatched junction bases numbered 6, after V lost 6 bases and J lost 1 base. Germline CDR1 and CDR2: MNHNY and SVGAGI (reference sequence). The CDR3 sequence: CASSQSGGAKNIQYF. CDR3 sequence (DNA): TGTGCCAGCAGCCAATCCGGGGGGGCCAAAAACATTCAGTACTTC.

The chain carries TRBV5-1 and TRBJ2-7, with 10 bases matching TRBD2. This CDR3 spans 14 amino acids. Germline CDR1 SGHRS, CDR2 YFSETQ. After removal of 3 bases from V and 2 bases from J, the junction contained 2 bases not matched to a gene. The DNA of the CDR3 is TGCGCCAGCAGCTGGACTAGCGGTACCTACGAGCAGTACTTC. Residues: CASSWTSGTYEQYF. The full variable domain, with the rest looked up from reference TRBV5-1 and TRBJ2-7, is KAGVTQTPRYLIKTRGQQVTLSCSPISGHRSVSWYQQTPGQGLQFLFEYFSETQRNKGNFPGRFSGRQFSNSRSEMNVSTLELGDSALYLCASSWTSGTYEQYFGPGTRLTVT.

This clone was picked up a small number of times. The V call is TRBV5-1, the J call TRBJ2-6; tentative D call: TRBD1 (5 bases). Germline assignment: CDR1 SGHRS and CDR2 YFSETQ. V dropped 2 bases and J dropped 3 bases, with 6 bases sitting between them. This CDR3 comprises 14 residues. The CDR3 is CASSFRDGANVLTF. CDR3 DNA sequence: TGCGCCAGCAGCTTCAGGGATGGGGCCAACGTCCTGACTTTC.

The chain joins TRBV18 to TRBJ2-3; tentatively, D is TRBD2 (5 bases). CDR1 and CDR2 (germline): KGHSH, LQKENI. Trimming stripped 2 bases from V and 1 base from J, with 10 bases between. This CDR3 is 15 amino acids long. Here the CDR3 reads CASSPGRAGTDTQYF. The CDR3 DNA follows: TGTGCCAGCTCACCAGGGCGGGCAGGCACAGATACGCAGTATTTT.

The chain has TRBV28 and TRBJ2-7; D is uncertain. The CDR3 has 14 amino acids. Germline V gene data show CDR1 as MDHEN and CDR2 as SYDVKM. V shed 7 bases and J shed 0 bases, with 13 bases lying between them. The CDR3 loop is CASTLPRFSYEQYF. The CDR3 coding sequence is TGTGCCAGCACACTCCCGCGTTTCTCCTACGAGCAGTACTTC. Combining the CDR3 with reference TRBV28 and TRBJ2-7 gives the whole variable domain DVKVTQSSRYLVKRTGEKVFLECVQDMDHENMFWYRQDPGLGLRLIYFSYDVKMKEKGDIPEGYSVSREKKERFSLILESASTNQTSMYLCASTLPRFSYEQYFGPGTRLTVT.

This clone was seen a handful of times. The V gene is TRBV7-9, the J gene TRBJ1-2, with a possible D match to TRBD1 (6 bases). The CDR3 runs to 14 residues. The V gene lost 1 base and the J gene lost 4 bases, with 10 bases spanning the gap. Germline V gives CDR1 SEHNR, CDR2 FQNEAQ (reference sequence). The CDR3 DNA reads TGTGCCAGCAGCTTAGTGGACAGTGCCTATGGCTACACCTTC. Translated, it gives CASSLVDSAYGYTF.

The rearrangement links TRBV7-2 to TRBJ2-5; TRBD2 agrees at 8 bases. With the DNA end fitting TRBJ2-7 better, the J assignment may be wrong. Germline assignment: CDR1 SGHTA and CDR2 FQGNSA. CDR3 length: 16 amino acids. The CDR3 spells CASSLVRAGGPYEQYF. The CDR3 DNA follows: TGTGCCAGCAGCTTAGTCCGGGCGGGGGGCCCCTACGAGCAGTACTTC.

This chain links TRBV7-2 with TRBJ2-3; maybe TRBD2 (6 bases). In germline, CDR1 is SGHTA, CDR2 FQGNSA. The CDR3 spans 12 residues. Trimming pared 5 bases from V and 8 bases from J, leaving 11 bases between. The CDR3 spells CASSPPGVTQYF. Written as DNA, the CDR3 is TGTGCCAGCAGCCCCCCGGGGGTTACGCAGTATTTT.

The chain joins TRBV30 to TRBJ2-7; D remains ambiguous. CDR1 GTSNPN and CDR2 SVGIG come from the germline V gene (reference sequence). V was shortened by 0 bases and J by 0 bases, with 9 bases between the two germline ends. This CDR3 is built from 14 residues. CDR3 sequence: CAWSVGRLSYEQYF. Written as DNA, the CDR3 is TGTGCCTGGAGTGTAGGCAGGCTCTCCTACGAGCAGTACTTC.

This clone showed up just a few times. The chain has TRBV10-3 and TRBJ2-7; 8 bases agree with TRBD1. The germline gives CDR1 ENHRY, CDR2 SYGVKD. The CDR3 covers 14 residues. V lost 7 bases to trimming and J lost 0 bases; unmatched junction nucleotides: 5. DNA of the CDR3: TGTGCCATCACCCGGGACAGGCCCTCCTACGAGCAGTACTTC. This sequence encodes CAITRDRPSYEQYF.

This clone was seen a single time. This sequence joins TRBV18 and TRBJ1-4, with D possibly TRBD1 on 5 matching bases. V lost 3 bases, J lost 6 bases, and 11 bases lay in between. The CDR3 has 14 amino acids. Germline CDR1 reads KGHSH; CDR2 reads LQKENI. CDR3 protein: CASSPRTQDEKLFF. The CDR3 DNA reads TGTGCCAGCTCACCGAGGACACAAGATGAAAAACTGTTTTTT.

The table lists this clone with a few counts. J is TRBJ1-4 and V is TRBV7-9; possible D gene TRBD1, 5 bases. This CDR3 spans 18 amino acids. Trimming left V 3 bases short and J 3 bases short, with 20 bases between. Germline V gene data show CDR1 as SEHNR and CDR2 as FQNEAQ (reference sequence). The DNA of the CDR3 is TGTGCCAGCAGCTTCCTTAGACAGTCCTCAAATTCTAATGAAAAACTGTTTTTT. This sequence encodes CASSFLRQSSNSNEKLFF. The complete variable domain, with remaining parts taken from reference TRBV7-9 and TRBJ1-4, reads DTGVSQNPRHKITKRGQNVTFRCDPISEHNRLYWYRQTLGQGPEFLTYFQNEAQLEKSRLLSDRFSAERPKGSFSTLEIQRTEQGDSAMYLCASSFLRQSSNSNEKLFFGSGTQLSVL.

The chain couples TRBV30 to TRBJ1-3; no clear D. V lost 4 bases and J lost 0, with 7 bases in between. The CDR3 is made up of 13 amino acids. Germline V gene data show CDR1 as GTSNPN and CDR2 as SVGIG (reference sequence). The CDR3 nucleotides are TGTGCCTGGATACGGTCCTCTGGAAACACCATATATTTT. This gives the protein CAWIRSSGNTIYF.

This clone occurred a few times. The V and J genes are TRBV7-9 and TRBJ1-5; the D gene is possibly TRBD1 (6 bases). The CDR3 covers 14 residues. V shed 3 bases and J shed 1 base, with 7 bases lying between them. CDR1 is SEHNR and CDR2 is FQNEAQ in the germline V gene (reference sequence). DNA of the CDR3: TGTGCCAGCAGCTTGCAGGGGAGCAATCAGCCCCAGCATTTT. It codes for CASSLQGSNQPQHF.

A few counts support this clone. The chain uses TRBV2 and TRBJ2-5; D remains ambiguous. This CDR3 comprises 12 residues. Trimming removed 2 bases at V and 4 bases at J, with 5 bases between. The V gene's germline CDR1 is SNHLY and CDR2 FYNNEI. CDR3 loop: CASSESRETQYF. The CDR3 region has the DNA TGTGCCAGCAGTGAATCGAGAGAGACCCAGTACTTC. The complete variable domain, with remaining parts taken from reference TRBV2 and TRBJ2-5, reads EPEVTQTPSHQVTQMGQEVILRCVPISNHLYFYWYRQILGQKVEFLVSFYNNEISEKSEIFDDQFSVERPDGSNFTLKIRSTKLEDSAMYFCASSESRETQYFGPGTRLLVL.

The V call is TRBV29-1, the J call TRBJ2-7, with 7 bases lining up with TRBD1. V was clipped by 6 bases and J by 7 bases; unmatched bases: 15. CDR3 length equals 14 residues. Germline V gene lookup returns CDR1 SQVTM and CDR2 ANQGSEA. CDR3 sequence reads: CSVRDRRTSVEQYF. CDR3 sequence (DNA): TGCAGCGTCCGGGACAGACGAACGAGTGTGGAGCAGTACTTC.

CDR3 residues: CASSLSWDRGQLFF. In DNA, the CDR3 is TGTGCCAGCAGTTTATCCTGGGACAGGGGTCAACTGTTTTTT. The chain combines TRBV28 with TRBJ1-4, with TRBD1 matching over 10 bases. With V trimmed by 1 base and J by 12 bases, 5 bases remained unmatched. The CDR3 runs 14 residues. Germline CDR1 and CDR2: MDHEN and SYDVKM.

The V call is TRBV6-1, the J call TRBJ2-1; 7 bases agree with TRBD2. The CDR3 consists of 14 residues. J gave up 4 bases and V 8 bases, and 8 bases lay outside the gene matches. Germline V gene lookup returns CDR1 MNHNS and CDR2 SASEGT. CDR3 in amino acids: CASGRLAVYNEQFF. In DNA form, the CDR3 reads TGTGCCAGCGGCCGTCTAGCGGTATACAATGAGCAGTTCTTC.

The rearrangement links TRBV11-2 to TRBJ1-1; D is perhaps TRBD1 (6 bases). The germline V gene has CDR1 SGHAT and CDR2 FQNNGV. The CDR3 covers 13 residues. Trimming removed 3 bases from V and 4 bases from J, with 9 bases in between. The CDR3 region is CASSFRGSTEAFF. CDR3 DNA sequence: TGTGCCAGCAGCTTCAGGGGTAGCACTGAAGCTTTCTTT. Variable domain in full (rest from reference TRBV11-2 and TRBJ1-1): EAGVAQSPRYKIIEKRQSVAFWCNPISGHATLYWYQQILGQGPKLLIQFQNNGVVDDSQLPKDRFSAERLKGVDSTLKIQPAKLEDSAVYLCASSFRGSTEAFFGQGTRLTVV.

The chain couples TRBV6-4 to TRBJ1-1; D is undetermined. This CDR3 region has 13 residues. Looked up from germline, CDR1 is MRHNA and CDR2 is SNTAGT. V shed 3 bases and J shed 3 bases, with 8 bases lying between them. The CDR3 region is CASSESRDTEAFF. CDR3 DNA: TGTGCCAGCAGTGAGTCGAGGGACACTGAAGCTTTCTTT.

The rearrangement uses TRBV9 and TRBJ2-6; TRBD1 matches 8 bases. With 0 bases clipped from V and 1 base from J, the junction kept 6 bases outside the gene matches. Per the germline V gene, CDR1 is SGDLS and CDR2 is YYNGEE. The CDR3 runs 18 residues. The CDR3 spells CASSVVAGGGSGANVLTF. The CDR3, as DNA: TGTGCCAGCAGCGTAGTGGCAGGGGGCGGTTCTGGGGCCAACGTCCTGACTTTC.